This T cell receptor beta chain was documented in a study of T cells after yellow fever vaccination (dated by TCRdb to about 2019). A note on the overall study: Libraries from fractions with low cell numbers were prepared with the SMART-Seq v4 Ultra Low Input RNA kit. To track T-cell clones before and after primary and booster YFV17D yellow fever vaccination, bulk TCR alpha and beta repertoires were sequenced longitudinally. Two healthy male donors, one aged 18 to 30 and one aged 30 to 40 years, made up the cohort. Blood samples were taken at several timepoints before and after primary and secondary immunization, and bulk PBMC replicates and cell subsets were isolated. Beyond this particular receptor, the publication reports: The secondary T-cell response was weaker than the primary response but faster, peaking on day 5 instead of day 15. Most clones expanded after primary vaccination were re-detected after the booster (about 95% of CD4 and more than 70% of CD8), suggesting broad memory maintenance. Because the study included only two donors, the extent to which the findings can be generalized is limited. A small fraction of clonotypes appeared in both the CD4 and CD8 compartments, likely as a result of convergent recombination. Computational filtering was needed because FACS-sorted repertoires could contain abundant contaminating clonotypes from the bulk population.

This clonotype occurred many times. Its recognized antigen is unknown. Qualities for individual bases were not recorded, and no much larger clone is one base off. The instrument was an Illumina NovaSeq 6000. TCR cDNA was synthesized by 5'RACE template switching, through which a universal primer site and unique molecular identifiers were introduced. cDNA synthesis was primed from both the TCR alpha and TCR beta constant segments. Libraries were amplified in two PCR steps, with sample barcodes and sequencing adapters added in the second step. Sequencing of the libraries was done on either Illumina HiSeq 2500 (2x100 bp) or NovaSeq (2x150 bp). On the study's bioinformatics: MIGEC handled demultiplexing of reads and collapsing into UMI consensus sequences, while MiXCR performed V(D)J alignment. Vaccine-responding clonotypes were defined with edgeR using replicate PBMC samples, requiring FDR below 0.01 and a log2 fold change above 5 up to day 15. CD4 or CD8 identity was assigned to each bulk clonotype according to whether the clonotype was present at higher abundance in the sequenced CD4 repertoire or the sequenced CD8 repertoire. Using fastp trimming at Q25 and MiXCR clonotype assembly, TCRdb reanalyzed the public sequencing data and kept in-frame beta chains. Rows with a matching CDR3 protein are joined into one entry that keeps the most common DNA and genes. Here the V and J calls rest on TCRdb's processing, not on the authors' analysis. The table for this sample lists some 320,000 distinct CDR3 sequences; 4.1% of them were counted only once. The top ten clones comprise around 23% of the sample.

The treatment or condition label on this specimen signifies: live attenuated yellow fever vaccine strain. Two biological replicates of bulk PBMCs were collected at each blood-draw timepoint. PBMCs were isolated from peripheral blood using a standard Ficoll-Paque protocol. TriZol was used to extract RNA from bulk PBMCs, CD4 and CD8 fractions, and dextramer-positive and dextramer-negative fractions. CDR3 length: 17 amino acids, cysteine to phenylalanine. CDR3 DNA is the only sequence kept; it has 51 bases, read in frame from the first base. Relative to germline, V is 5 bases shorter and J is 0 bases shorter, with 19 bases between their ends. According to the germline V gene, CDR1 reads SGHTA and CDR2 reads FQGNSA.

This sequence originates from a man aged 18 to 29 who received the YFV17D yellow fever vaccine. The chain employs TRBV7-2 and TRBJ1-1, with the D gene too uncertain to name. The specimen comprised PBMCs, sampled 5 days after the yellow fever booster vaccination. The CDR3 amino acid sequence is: CASSPRYQGVVNTEAFF. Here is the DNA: TGTGCCAGCAGCCCCCGGTACCAAGGTGTCGTGAACACTGAAGCTTTCTTT.